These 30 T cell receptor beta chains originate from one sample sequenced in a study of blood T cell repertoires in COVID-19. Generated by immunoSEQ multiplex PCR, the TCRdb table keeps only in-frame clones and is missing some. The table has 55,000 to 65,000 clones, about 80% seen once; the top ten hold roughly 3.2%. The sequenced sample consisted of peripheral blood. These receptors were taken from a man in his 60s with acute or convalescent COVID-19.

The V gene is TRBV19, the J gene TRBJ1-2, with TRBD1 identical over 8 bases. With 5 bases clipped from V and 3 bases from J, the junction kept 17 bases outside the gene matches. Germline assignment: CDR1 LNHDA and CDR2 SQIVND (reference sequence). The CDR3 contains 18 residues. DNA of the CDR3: TGTGCCAGTAGTCTATCGCCCTCGAGACAGGGGACACACTATGGCTACACCTTC. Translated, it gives CASSLSPSRQGTHYGYTF.

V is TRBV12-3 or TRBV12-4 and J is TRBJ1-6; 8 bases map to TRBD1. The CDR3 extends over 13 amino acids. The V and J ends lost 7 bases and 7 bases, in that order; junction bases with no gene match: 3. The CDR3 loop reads CASTRGQNSPLHF. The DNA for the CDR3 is TGTGCCAGCACCAGGGGGCAAAATTCACCCCTCCACTTT.

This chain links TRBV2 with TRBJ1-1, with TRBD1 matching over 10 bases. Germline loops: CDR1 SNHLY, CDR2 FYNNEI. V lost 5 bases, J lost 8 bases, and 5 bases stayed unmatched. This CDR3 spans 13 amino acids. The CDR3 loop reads CASSRDRGLEAFF. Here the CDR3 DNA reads TGTGCCAGCAGTAGGGACAGGGGTTTAGAAGCTTTCTTT.

The CDR3 here is CASSKDRASNEKLFF. As DNA, the CDR3 is TGTGCCAGCAGCAAAGACAGGGCGTCTAATGAAAAACTGTTTTTT. The chain is built from TRBV5-4 and TRBJ1-4; 7 bases match TRBD1. Germline assignment: CDR1 SGHNT and CDR2 YYREEE (reference sequence). V lost 4 bases, J lost 3 bases, and 6 bases stayed unmatched. This CDR3 is built from 15 residues.

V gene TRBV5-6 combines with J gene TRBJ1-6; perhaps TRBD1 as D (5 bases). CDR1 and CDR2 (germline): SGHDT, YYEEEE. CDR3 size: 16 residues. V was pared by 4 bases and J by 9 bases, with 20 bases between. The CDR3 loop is CASSQASGVGGSPLHF. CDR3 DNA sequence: TGTGCCAGCAGCCAGGCATCGGGGGTGGGAGGTTCACCCCTCCACTTT.

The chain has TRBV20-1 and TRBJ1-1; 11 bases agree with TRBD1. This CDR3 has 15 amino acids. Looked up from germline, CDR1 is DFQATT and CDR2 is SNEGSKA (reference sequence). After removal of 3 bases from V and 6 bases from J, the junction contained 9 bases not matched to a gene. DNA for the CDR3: TGCAGTGCTAGTGGGGGGGACAGGGGGATCCCTGAAGCTTTCTTT. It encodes CSASGGDRGIPEAFF.

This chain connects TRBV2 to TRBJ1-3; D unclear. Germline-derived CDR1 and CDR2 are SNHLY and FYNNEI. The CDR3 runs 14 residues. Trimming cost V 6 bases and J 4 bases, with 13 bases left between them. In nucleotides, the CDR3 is TGTGCCAGCAGGGGCGGCGGGAGAGGAAACACCATATATTTT. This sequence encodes CASRGGGRGNTIYF.

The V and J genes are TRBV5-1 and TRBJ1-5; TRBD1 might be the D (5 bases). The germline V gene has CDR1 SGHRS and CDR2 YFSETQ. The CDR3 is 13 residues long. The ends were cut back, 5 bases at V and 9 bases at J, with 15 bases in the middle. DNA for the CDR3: TGCGCCAGCAGTTCTACAGGTATGGCGCCCCAGCATTTT. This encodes CASSSTGMAPQHF.

CDR3 nucleotide sequence: TGTGCCAGCTCACCAACCAGAGGCAGCAATCAGCCCCAGCATTTT. Encoded protein: CASSPTRGSNQPQHF. V is TRBV18 and J is TRBJ1-5; unclear D gene. V lost 2 bases and J lost 1, with 9 bases in between. The V gene's germline CDR1 is KGHSH and CDR2 LQKENI. This CDR3 region has 15 residues.

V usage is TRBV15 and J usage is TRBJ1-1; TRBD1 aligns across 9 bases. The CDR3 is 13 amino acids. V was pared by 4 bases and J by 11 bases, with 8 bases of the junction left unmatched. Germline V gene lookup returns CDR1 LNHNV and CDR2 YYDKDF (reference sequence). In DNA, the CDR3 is TGTGCCACCAGCAACCGGACAGGGGTATCGGCTTTCTTT. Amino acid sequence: CATSNRTGVSAFF. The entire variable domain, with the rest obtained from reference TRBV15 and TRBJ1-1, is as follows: DAMVIQNPRYQVTQFGKPVTLSCSQTLNHNVMYWYQQKSSQAPKLLFHYYDKDFNNEADTPDNFQSRRPNTSFCFLDIRSPGLGDTAMYLCATSNRTGVSAFFGQGTRLTVV.

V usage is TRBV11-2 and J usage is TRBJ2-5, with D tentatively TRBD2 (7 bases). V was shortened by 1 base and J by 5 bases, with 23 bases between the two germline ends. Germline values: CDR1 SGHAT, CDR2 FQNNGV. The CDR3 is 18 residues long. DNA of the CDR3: TGTGCCAGCAGCTTAGTATCAACGGGAGGCAGGGGACCCGAGACCCAGTACTTC. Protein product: CASSLVSTGGRGPETQYF. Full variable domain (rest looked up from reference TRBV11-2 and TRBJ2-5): EAGVAQSPRYKIIEKRQSVAFWCNPISGHATLYWYQQILGQGPKLLIQFQNNGVVDDSQLPKDRFSAERLKGVDSTLKIQPAKLEDSAVYLCASSLVSTGGRGPETQYFGPGTRLLVL.

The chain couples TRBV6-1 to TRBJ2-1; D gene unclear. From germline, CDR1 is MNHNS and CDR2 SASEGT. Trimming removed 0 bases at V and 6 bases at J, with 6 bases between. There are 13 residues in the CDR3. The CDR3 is CASSEASFNEQFF. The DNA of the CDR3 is TGTGCCAGCAGTGAAGCGTCGTTCAATGAGCAGTTCTTC.

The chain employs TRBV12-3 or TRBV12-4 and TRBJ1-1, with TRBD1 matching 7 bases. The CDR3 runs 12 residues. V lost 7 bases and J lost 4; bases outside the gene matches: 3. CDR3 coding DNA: TGTGCCAGCACCCCAGGGGGCACTGAAGCTTTCTTT. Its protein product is CASTPGGTEAFF.

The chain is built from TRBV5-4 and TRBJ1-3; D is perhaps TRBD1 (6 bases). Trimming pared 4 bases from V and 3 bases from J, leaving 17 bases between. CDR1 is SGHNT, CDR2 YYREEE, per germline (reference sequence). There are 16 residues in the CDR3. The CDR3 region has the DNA TGTGCCAGCAGCCTAGAAGGTCTAGGGGGTGGAAACACCATATATTTT. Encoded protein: CASSLEGLGGGNTIYF. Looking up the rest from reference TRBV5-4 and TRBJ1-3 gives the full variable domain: ETGVTQSPTHLIKTRGQQVTLRCSSQSGHNTVSWYQQALGQGPQFIFQYYREEENGRGNFPPRFSGLQFPNYSSELNVNALELDDSALYLCASSLEGLGGGNTIYFGEGSWLTVV.

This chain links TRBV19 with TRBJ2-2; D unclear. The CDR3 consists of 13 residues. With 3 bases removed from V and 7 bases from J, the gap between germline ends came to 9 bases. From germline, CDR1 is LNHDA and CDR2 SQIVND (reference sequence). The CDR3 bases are TGTGCCAGTAGTATTACGGGTAACGGGGAGCTGTTTTTT. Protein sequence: CASSITGNGELFF.

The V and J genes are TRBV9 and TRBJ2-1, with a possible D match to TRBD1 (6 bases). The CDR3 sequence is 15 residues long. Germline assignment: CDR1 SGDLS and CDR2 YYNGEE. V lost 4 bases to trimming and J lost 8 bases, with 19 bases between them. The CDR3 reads CASSPRFSEGDEQFF. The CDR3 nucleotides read TGTGCCAGCAGCCCGCGGTTCTCTGAGGGGGATGAGCAGTTCTTC.

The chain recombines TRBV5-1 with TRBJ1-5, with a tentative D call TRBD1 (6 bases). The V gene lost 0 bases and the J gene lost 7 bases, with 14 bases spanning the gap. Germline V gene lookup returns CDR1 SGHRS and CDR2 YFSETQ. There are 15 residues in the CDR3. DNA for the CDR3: TGCGCCAGCAGCTTGGATTCTACAGGGTCCCAGCCCCAGCATTTT. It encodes CASSLDSTGSQPQHF. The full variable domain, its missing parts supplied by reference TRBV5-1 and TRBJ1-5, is KAGVTQTPRYLIKTRGQQVTLSCSPISGHRSVSWYQQTPGQGLQFLFEYFSETQRNKGNFPGRFSGRQFSNSRSEMNVSTLELGDSALYLCASSLDSTGSQPQHFGDGTRLSIL.

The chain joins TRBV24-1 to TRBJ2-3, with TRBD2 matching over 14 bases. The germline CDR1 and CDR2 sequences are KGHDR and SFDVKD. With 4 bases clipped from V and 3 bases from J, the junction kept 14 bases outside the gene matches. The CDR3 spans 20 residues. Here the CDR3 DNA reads TGTGCCACCAGTGACCCGGGACTAGCGGGGGCCTTAGGACTGACAGATACGCAGTATTTT. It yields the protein CATSDPGLAGALGLTDTQYF.

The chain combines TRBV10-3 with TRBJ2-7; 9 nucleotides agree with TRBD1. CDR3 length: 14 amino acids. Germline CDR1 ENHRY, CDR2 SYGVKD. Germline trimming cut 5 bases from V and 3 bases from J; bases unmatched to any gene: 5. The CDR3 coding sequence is TGTGCCATCAGTCCCGGGACAGGGAGCTACGAGCAGTACTTC. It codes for CAISPGTGSYEQYF.

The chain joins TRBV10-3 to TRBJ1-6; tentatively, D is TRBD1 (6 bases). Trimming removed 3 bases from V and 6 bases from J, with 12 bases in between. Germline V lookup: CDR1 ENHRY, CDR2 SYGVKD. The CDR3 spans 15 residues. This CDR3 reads CAISEQGNGNSPLHF. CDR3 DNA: TGTGCCATCAGTGAACAGGGTAACGGTAATTCACCCCTCCACTTT.

In nucleotides, the CDR3 is TGTGCCAGCAGTACCTCCCAGGGCTACGAGCAGTACTTC. It translates to CASSTSQGYEQYF. The chain uses TRBV27 and TRBJ2-7, with D tentatively TRBD1 (5 bases). From germline, CDR1 is MNHEY and CDR2 SMNVEV (reference sequence). The CDR3 loop spans 13 amino acids. V was clipped by 5 bases and J by 3 bases, with 11 bases between them.

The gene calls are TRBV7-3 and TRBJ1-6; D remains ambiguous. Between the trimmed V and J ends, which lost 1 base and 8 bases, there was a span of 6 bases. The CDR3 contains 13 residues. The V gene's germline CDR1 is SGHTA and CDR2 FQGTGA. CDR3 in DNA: TGTGCCAGCAGCTTAATGTTCGATTCACCCCTCCACTTT. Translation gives CASSLMFDSPLHF.

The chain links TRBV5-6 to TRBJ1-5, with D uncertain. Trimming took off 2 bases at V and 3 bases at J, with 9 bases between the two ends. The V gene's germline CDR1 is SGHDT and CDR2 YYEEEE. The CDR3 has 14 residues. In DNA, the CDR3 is TGTGCCAGCAGCTTCGGCGGGGACAATCAGCCCCAGCATTTT. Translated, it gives CASSFGGDNQPQHF.

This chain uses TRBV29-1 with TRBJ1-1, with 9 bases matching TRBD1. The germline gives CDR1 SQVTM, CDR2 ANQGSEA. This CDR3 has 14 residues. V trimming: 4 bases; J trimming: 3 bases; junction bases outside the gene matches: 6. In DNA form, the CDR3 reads TGCAGCGTTGTGGGACAGGGAGGTGACACTGAAGCTTTCTTT. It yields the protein CSVVGQGGDTEAFF.

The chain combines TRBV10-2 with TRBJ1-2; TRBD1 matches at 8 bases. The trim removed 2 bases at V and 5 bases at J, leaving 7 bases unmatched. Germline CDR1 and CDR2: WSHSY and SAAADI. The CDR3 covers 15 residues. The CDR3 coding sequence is TGCGCCAGCAGTGAGGGAATTACAGGGGGGTATGGCTACACCTTC. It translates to CASSEGITGGYGYTF.

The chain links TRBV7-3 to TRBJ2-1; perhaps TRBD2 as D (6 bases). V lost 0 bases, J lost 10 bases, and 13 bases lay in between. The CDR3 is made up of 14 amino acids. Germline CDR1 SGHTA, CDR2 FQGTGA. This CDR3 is CASSLTIVGGEQFF. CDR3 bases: TGTGCCAGCAGCTTAACCATAGTGGGGGGAGAGCAGTTCTTC. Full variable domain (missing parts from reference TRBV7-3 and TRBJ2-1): GAGVSQTPSNKVTEKGKYVELRCDPISGHTALYWYRQSLGQGPEFLIYFQGTGAADDSGLPNDRFFAVRPEGSVSTLKIQRTERGDSAVYLCASSLTIVGGEQFFGPGTRLTVL.

The CDR3 coding sequence is TGCAGTGCTAGTGACGGCCGGACAGATAATTCACCCCTCCACTTT. As protein: CSASDGRTDNSPLHF. The genes are TRBV20-1 and TRBJ1-6; tentative D call: TRBD1 (6 bases). The germline V gene has CDR1 DFQATT and CDR2 SNEGSKA (reference sequence). Trimming removed 3 bases from V and 5 bases from J, with 14 bases in between. The CDR3 contains 15 residues.

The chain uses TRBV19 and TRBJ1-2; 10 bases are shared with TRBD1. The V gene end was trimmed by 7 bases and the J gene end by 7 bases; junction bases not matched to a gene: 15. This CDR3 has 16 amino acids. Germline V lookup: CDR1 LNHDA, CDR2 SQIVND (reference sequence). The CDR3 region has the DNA TGTGCCAGTACCTCGATAGGGGGACAGGGGTGGTCTGGCTACACCTTC. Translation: CASTSIGGQGWSGYTF.

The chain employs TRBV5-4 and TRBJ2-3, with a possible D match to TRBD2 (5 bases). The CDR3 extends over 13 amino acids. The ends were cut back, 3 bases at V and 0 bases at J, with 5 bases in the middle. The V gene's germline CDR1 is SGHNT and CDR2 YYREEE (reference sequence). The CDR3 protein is CASSSGSTDTQYF. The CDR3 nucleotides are TGTGCCAGCAGCTCGGGAAGCACAGATACGCAGTATTTT.

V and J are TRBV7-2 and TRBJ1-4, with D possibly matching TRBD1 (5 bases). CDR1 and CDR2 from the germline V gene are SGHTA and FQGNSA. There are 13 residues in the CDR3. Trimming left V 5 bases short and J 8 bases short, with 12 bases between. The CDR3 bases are TGTGCCAGCAGCGGACAAGCCGGAGAAAAACTGTTTTTT. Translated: CASSGQAGEKLFF.